Below, one T cell receptor beta chain is given with its context. Its target is not known. The healthy adult donors were HIV-negative and reported no recent acute infections or vaccinations. From CD4+ cells came CD45RA+ naive and CD45RA-negative memory subsets. CDR3 length: 13 residues. Germline V gene sequence: CDR1 SGHNT, CDR2 YYREEE (reference sequence). The V end lost 4 bases, the J end lost 2 bases, and 9 bases lay between the germline ends. Here immunoSEQ multiplex PCR was the method, and the copy in TCRdb shows in-frame clones only, minus some. There are approximately 620,000 clones in the sample; 97% occur only once, and around 0.06% lies in the top ten. The data belong to a study of shared clonotypes between healthy human individuals. General study findings and limits: Approximately 5% was the fraction of naive CD4 clonotypes found shared across several donors.

This clonotype was sampled from a woman in her twenties or thirties in good health. Sample: naive CD4+ T cells sorted from blood. Subset here: CD45RA+ positively selected. The genes are TRBV5-4 and TRBJ2-5; possibly TRBD1 for D (5 bases). Here the CDR3 DNA reads TGTGCCAGCAGCCCTGACAGTCAAGAGACCCAGTACTTC. Its protein product is CASSPDSQETQYF.